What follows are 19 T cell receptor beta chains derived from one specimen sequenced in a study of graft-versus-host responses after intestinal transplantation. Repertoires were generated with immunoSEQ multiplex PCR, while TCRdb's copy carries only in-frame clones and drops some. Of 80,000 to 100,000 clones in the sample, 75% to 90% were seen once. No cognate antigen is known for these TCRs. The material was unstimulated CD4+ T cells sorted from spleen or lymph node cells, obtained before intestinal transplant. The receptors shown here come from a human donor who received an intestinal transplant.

The CDR3 DNA reads as TGTGCCAGCAGCGGCCGGGACATTACGACCCGGAGGAGCTACACCTTC. This translates into CASSGRDITTRRSYTF. The chain joins TRBV7-2 to TRBJ1-2; a possible D gene is TRBD1 (6 bases). The germline V and J ends were trimmed by 5 bases and 9 bases, with 25 bases remaining between them. The germline CDR1 and CDR2 sequences are SGHTA and FQGNSA. The CDR3 runs 16 residues.

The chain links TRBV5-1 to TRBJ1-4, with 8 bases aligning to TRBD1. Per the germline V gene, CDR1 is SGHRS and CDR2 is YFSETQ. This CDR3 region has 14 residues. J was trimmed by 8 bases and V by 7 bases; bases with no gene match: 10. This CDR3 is CASADQGAREKLFF. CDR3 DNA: TGCGCCAGCGCAGACCAGGGGGCACGGGAAAAACTGTTTTTT.

The CDR3 reads CASRMETGQPQHF. The CDR3 region has the DNA TGTGCCAGCAGAATGGAGACGGGGCAGCCCCAGCATTTT. This rearrangement joins TRBV6-5 to TRBJ1-5, with D unclear. Germline V lookup: CDR1 MNHEY, CDR2 SVGAGI. CDR3 length equals 13 residues. V lost 6 bases and J 7 bases, leaving 13 bases between the germline ends.

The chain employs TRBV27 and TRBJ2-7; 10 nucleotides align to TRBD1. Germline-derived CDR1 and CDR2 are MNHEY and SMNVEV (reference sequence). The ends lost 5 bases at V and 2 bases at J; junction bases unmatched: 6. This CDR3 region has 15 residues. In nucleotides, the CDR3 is TGTGCCAGCAGTCCGGGACAGGGGCCCCCCTACGAGCAGTACTTC. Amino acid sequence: CASSPGQGPPYEQYF.

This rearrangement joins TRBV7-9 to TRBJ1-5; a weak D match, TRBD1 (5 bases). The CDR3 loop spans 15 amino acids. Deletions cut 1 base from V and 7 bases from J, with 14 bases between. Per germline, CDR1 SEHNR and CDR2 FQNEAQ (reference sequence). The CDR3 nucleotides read TGTGCCAGCAGCTTAGGTTCTGGGTGGGGCCAGCCCCAGCATTTT. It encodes CASSLGSGWGQPQHF.

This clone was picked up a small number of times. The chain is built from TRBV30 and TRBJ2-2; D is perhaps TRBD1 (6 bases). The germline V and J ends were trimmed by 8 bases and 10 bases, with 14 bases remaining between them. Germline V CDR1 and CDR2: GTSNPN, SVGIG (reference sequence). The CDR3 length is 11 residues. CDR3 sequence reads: CARGRDMELFF. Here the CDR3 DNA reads TGTGCCCGCGGTCGGGACATGGAGCTGTTTTTT. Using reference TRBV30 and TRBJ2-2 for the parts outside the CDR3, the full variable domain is SQTIHQWPATLVQPVGSPLSLECTVEGTSNPNLYWYRQAAGRGLQLLFYSVGIGQISSEVPQNLSASRPQDRQFILSSKKLLLSDSGFYLCARGRDMELFFGEGSRLTVL.

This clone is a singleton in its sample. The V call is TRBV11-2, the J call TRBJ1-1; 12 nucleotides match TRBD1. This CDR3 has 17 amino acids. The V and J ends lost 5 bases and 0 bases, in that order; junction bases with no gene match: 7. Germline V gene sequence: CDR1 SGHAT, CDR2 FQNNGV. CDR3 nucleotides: TGTGCCAGCAGCCGAGGGACAGGGGGCCTGATGAACACTGAAGCTTTCTTT. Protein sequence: CASSRGTGGLMNTEAFF.

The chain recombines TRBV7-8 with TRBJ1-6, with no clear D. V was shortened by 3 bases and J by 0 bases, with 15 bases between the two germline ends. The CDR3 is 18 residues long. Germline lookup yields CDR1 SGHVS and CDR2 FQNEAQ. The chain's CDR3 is CASSFPRAGSSYNSPLHF. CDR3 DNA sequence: TGTGCCAGCAGCTTTCCTAGGGCGGGGAGCTCCTATAATTCACCCCTCCACTTT.

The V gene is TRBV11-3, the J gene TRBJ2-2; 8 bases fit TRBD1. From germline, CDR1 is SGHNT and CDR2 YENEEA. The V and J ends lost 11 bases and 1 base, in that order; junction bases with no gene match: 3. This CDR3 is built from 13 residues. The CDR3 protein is CASGQGNTGELFF. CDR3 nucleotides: TGTGCCTCCGGACAGGGGAACACCGGGGAGCTGTTTTTT.

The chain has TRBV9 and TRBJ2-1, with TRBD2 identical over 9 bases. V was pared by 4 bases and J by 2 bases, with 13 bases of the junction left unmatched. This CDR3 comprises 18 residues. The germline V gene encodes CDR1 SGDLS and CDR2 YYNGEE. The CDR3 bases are TGTGCCAGCAGCTTGCTGGCGGGGGGGACCTTCCCCTACAATGAGCAGTTCTTC. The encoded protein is CASSLLAGGTFPYNEQFF. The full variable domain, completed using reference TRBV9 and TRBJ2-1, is DSGVTQTPKHLITATGQRVTLRCSPRSGDLSVYWYQQSLDQGLQFLIQYYNGEERAKGNILERFSAQQFPDLHSELNLSSLELGDSALYFCASSLLAGGTFPYNEQFFGPGTRLTVL.

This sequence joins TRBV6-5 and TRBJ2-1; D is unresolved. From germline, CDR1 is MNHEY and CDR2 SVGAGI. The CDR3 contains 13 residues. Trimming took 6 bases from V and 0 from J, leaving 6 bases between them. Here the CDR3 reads CASRADSYNEQFF. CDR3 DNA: TGTGCCAGCAGGGCAGACTCCTACAATGAGCAGTTCTTC.

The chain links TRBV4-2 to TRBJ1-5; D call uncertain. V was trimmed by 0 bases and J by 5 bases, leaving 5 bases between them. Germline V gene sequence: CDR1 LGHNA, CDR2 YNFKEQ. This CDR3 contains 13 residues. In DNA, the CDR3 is TGTGCCAGCAGCCAAGATATCGATCAGCCCCAGCATTTT. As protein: CASSQDIDQPQHF.

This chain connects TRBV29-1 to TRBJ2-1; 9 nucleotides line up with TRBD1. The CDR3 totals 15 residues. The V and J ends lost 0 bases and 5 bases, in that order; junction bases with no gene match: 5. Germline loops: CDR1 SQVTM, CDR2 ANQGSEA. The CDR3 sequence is CSVEEPGQGHNEQFF. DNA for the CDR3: TGCAGCGTTGAAGAGCCGGGACAGGGCCACAATGAGCAGTTCTTC.

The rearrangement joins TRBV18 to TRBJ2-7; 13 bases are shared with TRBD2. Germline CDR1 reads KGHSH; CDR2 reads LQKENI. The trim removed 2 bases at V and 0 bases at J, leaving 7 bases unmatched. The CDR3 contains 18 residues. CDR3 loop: CASSPTTSGGFSSYEQYF. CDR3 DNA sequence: TGTGCCAGCTCACCAACGACTAGCGGGGGGTTTAGCTCCTACGAGCAGTACTTC.

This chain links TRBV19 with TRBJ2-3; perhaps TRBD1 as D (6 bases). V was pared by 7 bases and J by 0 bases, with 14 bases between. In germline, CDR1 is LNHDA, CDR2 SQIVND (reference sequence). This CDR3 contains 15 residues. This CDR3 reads CASKSGVGSTDTQYF. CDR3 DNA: TGTGCCAGTAAGTCAGGGGTCGGTAGCACAGATACGCAGTATTTT. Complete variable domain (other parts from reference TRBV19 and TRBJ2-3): DGGITQSPKYLFRKEGQNVTLSCEQNLNHDAMYWYRQDPGQGLRLIYYSQIVNDFQKGDIAEGYSVSREKKESFPLTVTSAQKNPTAFYLCASKSGVGSTDTQYFGPGTRLTVL.

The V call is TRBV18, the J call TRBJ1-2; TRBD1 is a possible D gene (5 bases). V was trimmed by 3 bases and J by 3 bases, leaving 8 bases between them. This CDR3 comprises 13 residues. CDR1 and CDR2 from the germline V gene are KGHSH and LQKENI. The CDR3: CASSPGGDYGYTF. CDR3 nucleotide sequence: TGTGCCAGCTCACCGGGGGGAGACTATGGCTACACCTTC.

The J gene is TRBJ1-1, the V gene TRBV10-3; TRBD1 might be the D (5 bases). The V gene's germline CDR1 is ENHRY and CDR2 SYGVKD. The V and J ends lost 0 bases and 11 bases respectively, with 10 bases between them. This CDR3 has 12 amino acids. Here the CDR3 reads CAISESVGAAFF. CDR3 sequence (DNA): TGTGCCATCAGTGAGTCGGTTGGGGCGGCTTTCTTT.

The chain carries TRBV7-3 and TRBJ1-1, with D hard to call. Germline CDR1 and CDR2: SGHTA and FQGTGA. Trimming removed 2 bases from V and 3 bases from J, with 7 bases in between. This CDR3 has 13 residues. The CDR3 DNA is TGTGCCAGCAGCTTACTCGGGGACACTGAAGCTTTCTTT. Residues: CASSLLGDTEAFF.

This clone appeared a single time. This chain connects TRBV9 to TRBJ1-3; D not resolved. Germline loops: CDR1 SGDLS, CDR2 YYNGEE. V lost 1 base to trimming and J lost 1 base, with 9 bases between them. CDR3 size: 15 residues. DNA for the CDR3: TGTGCCAGCAGCGTACTGGGAGAGTCTGGAAACACCATATATTTT. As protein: CASSVLGESGNTIYF.